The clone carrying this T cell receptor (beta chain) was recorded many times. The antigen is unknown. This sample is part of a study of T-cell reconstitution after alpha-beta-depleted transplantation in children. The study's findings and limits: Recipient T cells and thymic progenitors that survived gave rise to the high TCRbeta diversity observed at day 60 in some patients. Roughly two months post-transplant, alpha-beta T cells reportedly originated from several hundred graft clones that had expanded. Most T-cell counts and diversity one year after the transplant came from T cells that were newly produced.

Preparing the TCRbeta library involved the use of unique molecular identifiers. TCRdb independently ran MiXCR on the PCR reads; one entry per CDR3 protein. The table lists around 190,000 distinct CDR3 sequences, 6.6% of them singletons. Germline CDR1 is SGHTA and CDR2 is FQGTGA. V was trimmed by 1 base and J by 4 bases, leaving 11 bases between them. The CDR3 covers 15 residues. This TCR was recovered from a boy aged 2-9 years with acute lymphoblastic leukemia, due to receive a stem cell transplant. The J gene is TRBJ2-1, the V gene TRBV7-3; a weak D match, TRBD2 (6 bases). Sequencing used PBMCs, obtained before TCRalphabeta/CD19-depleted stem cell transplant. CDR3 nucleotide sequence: TGTGCCAGCAGCTTAATGGCGGGGATTTACAATGAGCAGTTCTTC. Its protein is CASSLMAGIYNEQFF. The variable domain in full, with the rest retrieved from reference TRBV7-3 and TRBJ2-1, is GAGVSQTPSNKVTEKGKYVELRCDPISGHTALYWYRQSLGQGPEFLIYFQGTGAADDSGLPNDRFFAVRPEGSVSTLKIQRTERGDSAVYLCASSLMAGIYNEQFFGPGTRLTVL.